A selection of T cell receptor beta chains follows, all from one sample in a study of T cell changes during pregnancy in multiple sclerosis. This table comes from immunoSEQ multiplex PCR, and its TCRdb copy is limited to in-frame clones, with some not included. This repertoire shows under 110,000 clones, 91% found once; its top ten account for over 2.5%. Here the sequenced sample was peripheral blood, taken in the second trimester of pregnancy. Every receptor here comes from a female donor with multiple sclerosis, enrolled in a pregnancy study. Each CDR3 is given with its conserved first and last residue. D genes are given only for firm matches.

>TRBV10-3|TRBJ2-6|.
CAISGQSGANVLTF
>TRBV19|TRBJ2-7|.
CASSERTLLEQYF
>TRBV4-1|TRBJ1-3|.
CASSQGQSGPGNTIYF
>TRBV5-1|TRBJ1-3|.
CASSLSGTAGNTIYF
>TRBV7-8|TRBJ2-7|.
CASSPRVRVYEQYF
>TRBV9|TRBJ2-7|TRBD2
CASSGLAGGSVEQYF
>TRBV27|TRBJ2-1|TRBD1
CASSSGQGDSYNEQFF
>TRBV6-5|TRBJ2-3|TRBD2
CASSYGAGGPTDTQYF
>TRBV5-5|TRBJ2-5|.
CASSRDIRQETQYF
>TRBV4-1|TRBJ2-1|.
CASSTQDTANEQFF
>TRBV25-1|TRBJ2-7|TRBD2
CASSTSGSYEQYF
>TRBV15|TRBJ2-7|.
CATSREGTYEQYF
>TRBV7-9|TRBJ2-3|.
CASRAVGDTQYF
>TRBV19|TRBJ2-2|TRBD2
CASSRTSGRVDGELFF
>TRBV5-6|TRBJ2-1|.
CASSLAGEQFF
>TRBV7-8|TRBJ1-5|.
CASSPRWRDNQPQHF
>TRBV7-9|TRBJ2-3|TRBD2
CASSPRGVAGTDTQYF
>TRBV27|TRBJ2-7|.
CASSSSGPYEQYF
>TRBV6-5|TRBJ2-7|.
CASSHGLEQYF
>TRBV30|TRBJ1-5|TRBD1
CAWTTGGGQPQHF
>TRBV6-5|TRBJ1-5|.
CASSYQGLSNQPQHF
>TRBV6-5|TRBJ2-2|.
CASSGQGGGTGELFF
>TRBV4-3|TRBJ1-1|.
CASSQDRANTEAFF
>TRBV7-2|TRBJ1-1|.
CASSLEAGKAFF
>TRBV5-6|TRBJ2-7|.
CASSREFSASYEQYF
>TRBV6-5|TRBJ2-1|.
CASSRVAGFGNEQFF
>TRBV30|TRBJ1-1|TRBD1
CAWSDPQGRNTEAFF
>TRBV4-1|TRBJ2-7|TRBD1
CASSQARLGTGSNPAIDEQYF
>TRBV25-1|TRBJ2-3|TRBD2
CASSDQRDEDTQYF
>TRBV30|TRBJ1-5|.
CAWSVPVRMTGIKQPQHF
>TRBV7-6|TRBJ2-5|TRBD2
CASSLHGLAGKETQYF
>TRBV29-1|TRBJ2-2|.
CSVDRGGTGELFF
>TRBV19|TRBJ1-1|.
CASSLHTGQNTEAFF
>TRBV6-5|TRBJ2-1|.
CASSYSQAGEQFF
>TRBV28|TRBJ2-7|TRBD1
CASSYKAGGETGGSEDYEQYF
>TRBV10-2|TRBJ2-5|.
CASSESQGFETQYF
>TRBV2|TRBJ1-1|.
CASSARITNTEAFF
>TRBV27|TRBJ2-7|TRBD1
CASRNIQQGAAGYEQYF
>TRBV6-5|TRBJ2-1|TRBD2
CASSYSGTSYYNEQFF
>TRBV28|TRBJ2-7|.
CASSLGSSYEQYF
>TRBV9|TRBJ2-1|TRBD2
CASSVETSGGGGQFF
>TRBV7-9|TRBJ2-3|TRBD2
CAGERDTDTQYF
>TRBV7-2|TRBJ2-2|.
CASSSDSANTGELFF
>TRBV5-1|TRBJ2-5|.
CASSSSGLQETQYF
>TRBV9|TRBJ2-5|TRBD1
CASSVSGGQGLETQYF
>TRBV11-1|TRBJ2-7|TRBD1
CASSSGQGYEQYF
>TRBV5-1|TRBJ1-1|.
CASSLGWPDTEAFF
>TRBV7-2|TRBJ1-1|.
CASSLDSYTEAFF
>TRBV29-1|TRBJ2-1|.
CSATTIADSYNEQFF
>TRBV2|TRBJ2-2|.
CASSYRVPSTGELFF